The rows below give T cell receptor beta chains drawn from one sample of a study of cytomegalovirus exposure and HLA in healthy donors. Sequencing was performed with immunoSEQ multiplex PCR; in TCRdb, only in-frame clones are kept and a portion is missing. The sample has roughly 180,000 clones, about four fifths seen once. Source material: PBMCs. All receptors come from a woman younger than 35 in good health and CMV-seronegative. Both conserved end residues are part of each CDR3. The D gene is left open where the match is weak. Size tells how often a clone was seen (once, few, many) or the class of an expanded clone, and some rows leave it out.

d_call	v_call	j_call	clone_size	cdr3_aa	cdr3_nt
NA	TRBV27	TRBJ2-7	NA	CASSLDGRYYEQYF	TGTGCCAGCAGTTTGGATGGGAGATACTACGAGCAGTACTTC
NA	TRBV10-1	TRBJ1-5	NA	CASSEDRRNQPQHF	TGCGCCAGCAGTGAGGACAGGCGAAATCAGCCCCAGCATTTT
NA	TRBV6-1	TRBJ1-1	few	CASSGEPQGNTEAFF	TGTGCCAGCAGCGGCGAACCCCAGGGGAACACTGAAGCTTTCTTT
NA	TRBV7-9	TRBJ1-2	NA	CASPRDRISTPYGYTF	TGTGCCAGCCCCCGAGACAGAATTTCTACACCCTATGGCTACACCTTC
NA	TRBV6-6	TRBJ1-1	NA	CASSPGGSEAFF	TGTGCCAGCAGCCCCGGGGGATCTGAAGCTTTCTTT
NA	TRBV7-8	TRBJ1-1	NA	CASSLVSGVETFF	TGTGCCAGCAGCTTAGTAAGCGGGGTTGAAACTTTCTTT
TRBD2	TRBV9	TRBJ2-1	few	CASSVDGRGYNEQFF	TGTGCCAGCAGCGTAGACGGGAGGGGCTACAATGAGCAGTTCTTC
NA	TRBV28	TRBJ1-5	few	CASTTRGEPQHF	TGTGCCAGCACCACACGGGGTGAGCCCCAGCATTTT
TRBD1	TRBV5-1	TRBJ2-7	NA	CASSLGQGRDEQYF	TGCGCCAGCAGCTTGGGACAGGGGAGAGACGAGCAGTACTTC
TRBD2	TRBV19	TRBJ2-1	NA	CASSIVPGAGVLFF	TGTGCCAGTAGTATTGTGCCGGGAGCGGGAGTACTGTTCTTC
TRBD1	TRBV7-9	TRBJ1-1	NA	CASSYPRGQGEAFF	TGTGCCAGCAGCTACCCCCGAGGACAGGGAGAAGCTTTCTTT
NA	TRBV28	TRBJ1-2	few	CASRRIGALRGYTF	TGTGCCAGCAGGAGGATAGGGGCGTTGAGAGGCTACACCTTC
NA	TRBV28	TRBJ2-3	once	CASTLQLTDTQYF	TGTGCCAGCACCTTACAGCTCACAGATACGCAGTATTTT
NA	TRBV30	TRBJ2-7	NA	CAWSPKQAPYF	TGTGCCTGGAGCCCCAAGCAGGCGCCGTACTTC
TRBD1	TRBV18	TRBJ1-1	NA	CASSPQYQGASEAFF	TGTGCCAGCTCACCACAATATCAGGGGGCATCTGAAGCTTTCTTT
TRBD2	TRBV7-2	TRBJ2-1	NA	CASSSPTGGREKQFF	TGTGCCAGCAGCTCCCCGACCGGCGGGAGGGAGAAGCAGTTCTTC
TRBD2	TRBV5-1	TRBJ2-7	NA	CASSLDREGPYEQYF	TGCGCCAGCAGCTTGGACCGGGAGGGCCCCTACGAGCAGTACTTC
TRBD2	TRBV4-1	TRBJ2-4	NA	CASSQDLGGGRVNIQYF	TGCGCCAGCAGCCAAGATTTGGGGGGAGGGAGGGTGAACATTCAGTACTTC
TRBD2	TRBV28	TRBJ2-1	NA	CASSPELYHPSGSDNEQFF	TGTGCCAGCAGTCCAGAGCTCTATCACCCTAGCGGGAGCGACAATGAGCAGTTCTTC
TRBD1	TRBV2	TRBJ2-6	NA	CASSRNPGGVGANVLTF	TGTGCCAGCAGTCGGAACCCAGGGGGCGTTGGGGCCAACGTCCTGACTTTC
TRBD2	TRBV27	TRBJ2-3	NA	CASSWTSGRALDTQYF	TGTGCCAGCAGTTGGACTAGCGGGAGGGCCTTAGATACGCAGTATTTT
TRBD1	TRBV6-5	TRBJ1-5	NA	CASSLDRNSNQPQHF	TGTGCCAGCAGCCTGGACAGGAATAGCAATCAGCCCCAGCATTTT
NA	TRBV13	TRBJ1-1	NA	CASSQRLHLKNTEAFF	TGTGCCAGCAGCCAGCGGCTGCATCTTAAGAACACTGAAGCTTTCTTT
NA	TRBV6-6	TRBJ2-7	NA	CASSRDISYEQYF	TGTGCCAGCAGTCGGGACATCTCCTACGAGCAGTACTTC
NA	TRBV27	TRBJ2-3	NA	CASSMEGRGPGTDTQYF	TGTGCCAGCAGTATGGAGGGGCGCGGTCCTGGGACAGATACGCAGTATTTT
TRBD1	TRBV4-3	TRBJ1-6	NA	CASSQGQGLINSPLHF	TGCGCCAGCAGCCAGGGACAGGGTTTGATTAATTCACCCCTCCACTTT
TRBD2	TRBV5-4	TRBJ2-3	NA	CASSLKLAGGTDTQYF	TGTGCCAGCAGCTTAAAACTAGCGGGAGGAACAGATACGCAGTATTTT
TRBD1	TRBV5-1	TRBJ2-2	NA	CASSSGQENTGELFF	TGCGCCAGCAGCTCAGGACAGGAGAACACCGGGGAGCTGTTTTTT
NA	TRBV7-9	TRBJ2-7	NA	CASSPTPRAGSSYEQYF	TGTGCCAGCAGCCCCACTCCTAGGGCGGGAAGCTCCTACGAGCAGTACTTC
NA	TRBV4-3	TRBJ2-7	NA	CASSPSGGGGVPYEQYF	TGCGCCAGCAGCCCCTCTGGGGGTGGGGGCGTCCCTTACGAGCAGTACTTC
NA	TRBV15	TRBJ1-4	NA	CATSRDTGGALGGEKLFF	TGTGCCACCAGCAGAGATACGGGGGGCGCGTTAGGCGGTGAAAAACTGTTTTTT